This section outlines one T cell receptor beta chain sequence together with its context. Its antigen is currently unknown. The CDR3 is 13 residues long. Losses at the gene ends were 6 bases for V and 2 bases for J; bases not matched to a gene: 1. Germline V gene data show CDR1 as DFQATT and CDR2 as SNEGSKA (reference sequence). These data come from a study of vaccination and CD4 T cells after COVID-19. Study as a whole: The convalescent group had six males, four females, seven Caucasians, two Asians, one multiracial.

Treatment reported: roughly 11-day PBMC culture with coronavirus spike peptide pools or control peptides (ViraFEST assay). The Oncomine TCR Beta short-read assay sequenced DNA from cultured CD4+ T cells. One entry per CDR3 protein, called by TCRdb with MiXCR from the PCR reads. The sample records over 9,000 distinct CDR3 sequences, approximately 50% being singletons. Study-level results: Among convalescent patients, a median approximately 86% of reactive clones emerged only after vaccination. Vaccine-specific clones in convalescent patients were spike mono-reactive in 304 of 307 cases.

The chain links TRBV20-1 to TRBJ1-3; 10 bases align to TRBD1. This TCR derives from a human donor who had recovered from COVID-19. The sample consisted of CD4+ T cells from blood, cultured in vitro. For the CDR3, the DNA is TGCAGTGCAGGGACAGGGGCTGGAAACACCATATATTTT. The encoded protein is CSAGTGAGNTIYF.